One T cell receptor beta chain is described in this entry. Its antigen is as yet unknown. This entry is derived from a study of memory B cells and T cells in multiple sclerosis. Study-wide points: Normalization was needed because clone-set size differences affected shared clonotype counts.

The table came from immunoSEQ multiplex PCR; TCRdb's copy has only in-frame clones and leaves some out. Seen here are approximately 14,000 clones, around 70% observed once, and the top ten hold about 2.3%. Trimming pared 1 base from V and 5 bases from J, leaving 12 bases between. This CDR3 region has 15 residues. CDR1 and CDR2 from the germline V gene are SGDLS and YYNGEE. This rearrangement joins TRBV9 to TRBJ2-2, with D maybe TRBD1 (7 bases). The sequenced sample was memory (CD45RO+) CD4+ T cells from blood. This TCR came from a human donor with multiple sclerosis. The CDR3 coding sequence is TGTGCCAGCAGCGTAAGACAGGGAGGAACCGGGGAGCTGTTTTTT. Translated, it gives CASSVRQGGTGELFF.